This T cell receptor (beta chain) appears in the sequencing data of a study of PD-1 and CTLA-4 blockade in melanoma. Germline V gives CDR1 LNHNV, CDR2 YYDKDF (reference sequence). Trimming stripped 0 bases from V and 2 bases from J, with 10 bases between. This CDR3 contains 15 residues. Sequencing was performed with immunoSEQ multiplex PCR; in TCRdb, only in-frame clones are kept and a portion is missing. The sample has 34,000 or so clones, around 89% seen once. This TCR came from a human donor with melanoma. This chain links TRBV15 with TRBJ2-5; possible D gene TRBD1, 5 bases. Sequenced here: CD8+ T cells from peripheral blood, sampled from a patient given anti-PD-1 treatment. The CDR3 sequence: CATSRDKWTQETQYF. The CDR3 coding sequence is TGTGCCACCAGCAGAGATAAGTGGACACAAGAGACCCAGTACTTC.